Listed here are 3 T cell receptor beta chains from one sample, sequenced in a study of response to subunit inactivated influenza vaccine. One entry per CDR3 protein results from TCRdb running MiXCR on the RT-PCR reads. The sample lists 650,000 to 800,000 distinct CDR3 sequences; less than 20% were seen once. Here the sequenced sample was PBMCs from blood, taken around 5 days after vaccination. These receptors were collected from a man in his forties or fifties who received an inactivated influenza vaccine.

The chain joins TRBV20-1 to TRBJ2-3, with 7 bases lining up with TRBD2. The V segment lost 1 base and the J segment 4 bases; nucleotides outside the gene matches: 11. The length of the CDR3 is 16 residues. Germline loops: CDR1 DFQATT, CDR2 SNEGSKA (reference sequence). CDR3 DNA sequence: TGCAGTGCTAGAGTTCCACTAGCGCCCTTATCAGATACGCAGTATTTT. Translated, it gives CSARVPLAPLSDTQYF.

This clonotype was picked up many times. The V call is TRBV5-1, the J call TRBJ2-7, with TRBD1 as a possible D gene (5 bases). Trimming took off 8 bases at V and 0 bases at J, with 15 bases between the two ends. The CDR3 is 14 amino acids. From germline, CDR1 is SGHRS and CDR2 YFSETQ. Written as DNA, the CDR3 is TGCGCCAGTTTGGGGCGGACACCCTCCTACGAGCAGTACTTC. It yields the protein CASLGRTPSYEQYF.

The V call is TRBV20-1, the J call TRBJ2-5; 12 bases align to TRBD1. The trim removed 3 bases at V and 4 bases at J, leaving 6 bases unmatched. The CDR3 runs 15 residues. In germline, CDR1 is DFQATT, CDR2 SNEGSKA (reference sequence). CDR3: CSARLGTGGRETQYF. The DNA for the CDR3 is TGCAGTGCTAGGTTGGGGACAGGGGGCCGAGAGACCCAGTACTTC.